This T cell receptor (beta chain) was observed in a study of T-cell memory formation after mild COVID-19 (dated by TCRdb to 2020 to 2022). Notes on the research overall: Most TCR sequence clusters were specific to one of the two donors. In a couple of donors, T-cell clones that expanded and contracted after mild COVID-19 were followed by sequencing TCRalpha and TCRbeta repertoires longitudinally. The cohort was made up of two young adult volunteers, one female and one male, who were previously healthy. Summary of the overall study and its limitations: The second-wave clones that peaked on day 37 were not confirmed to be SARS-CoV-2 specific. Only two mild cases were covered in the study, and larger cohorts including severe cases with pre-infection samples were considered necessary. Some responding clones were found in pre-infection memory, which suggests that pre-existing cross-reactive memory T cells took part in the SARS-CoV-2 response. Clones that contracted from day 15 to 85 showed balanced CD4/CD8 phenotypes, whereas a second wave of clones that expanded from day 15 to 37 leaned towards CD4+. Contracting CD4+ clones turned up mainly in the CM and EM memory subsets, whereas EMRA was where CD8+ clones were enriched.

Sequencing instrument: Illumina NovaSeq 6000. TCRalpha and TCRbeta cDNA libraries were built by 5'RACE with constant-segment primers, adding sample barcodes and unique molecular identifiers. RNA was extracted from every sample with Trizol reagent. Libraries were amplified in two PCR steps, with a second sample barcode and Illumina TruSeq adapters added in the second step. Sequencing of libraries was performed on an Illumina NovaSeq with 2 x 150 bp paired-end reads. The source study handled its data this way. The reads were demultiplexed and collapsed into UMI-guided consensus sequences using migec v1.2.7. Using mixcr v2.1.11, the UMI consensuses were aligned to TRA and TRB V and J templates and assembled into clonotypes. A clonotype was counted as expanded or contracted only if both edgeR and NoisET called the change significant, with noise models trained on biological replicates. For edgeR calls, the thresholds were a false discovery rate-adjusted p below 0.01 and a log2 fold-change of 1. PCA with hierarchical clustering of max-normalized trajectories of the 1000 most abundant clonotypes was used as exploratory dynamics analysis. Each responding clone was given a CD4 or CD8 phenotype based on the CD4+ and CD8+ repertoires, which had been sequenced separately. In-frame beta chains were kept once TCRdb had trimmed the public reads at Q25 with fastp and called clones with MiXCR. Rows merge per CDR3 protein into single entries with the most common DNA and genes. The V and J calls were determined by TCRdb, not by the authors. The table for this sample lists roughly 130,000 distinct CDR3 sequences; about 16% of them were counted only once. The ten largest clones capture approximately 14% of the sample.

PBMCs were isolated by Ficoll-Paque density gradient centrifugation. This clonotype appeared many times. It lacks a known antigen. The sample holds no much larger clone one base away, and base qualities are not on file. Measured from the cysteine to the phenylalanine, the CDR3 is 22 residues long. Only CDR3 DNA is held: 66 bases, read in frame from base 1. CDR1 SGHRS and CDR2 YFSETQ are derived from the germline V gene. The junction shows trimming of 1 base on V and 3 bases on J, and the gene matches do not reach 22 bases of it. The rearranged segments are TRBV5-1 and TRBJ2-2; TRBD2 aligns with 9 central bases. This receptor was identified in an adult woman who had mild COVID-19 (a few samples of this study predate the infection). The sample titles of this study are shuffled in the database, so cell type and time point are left out; the donor was told from shared clones. Sequencing used PBMCs or a T cell subset sorted from them (not recorded which). The DNA reads TGCGCCAGCAGCTTGTCACTCACGAGAGTGTCACTAGCGGGCTTACACACCGGGGAGCTGTTTTTT. This sequence encodes CASSLSLTRVSLAGLHTGELFF.